The clone carrying this T cell receptor delta chain was counted a few times. The protein TCRdb gives is from a much larger clone and does not agree with this DNA's translation at residue 11, likely a read error; the protein shown here comes from the DNA. The CDR3 runs to 17 residues. V was shortened by 0 bases and J by 5 bases, with 21 bases between the two germline ends. Germline V lookup: CDR1 GEAIGNYY, CDR2 EKD. This sample is drawn from a study of gamma-delta T cells after stem cell transplantation. TCRdb re-processed the RT-PCR reads using CATT. The data contain more than 10,000 delta-chain clones, about 1.2% of them seen just once; the ten biggest clones take up around 10%.

The source material was gamma-delta T cells. The TCR was taken from a human donor. It is not recorded whose cells these are; they may come from a transplant donor. The chain recombines TRDV2 with TRDJ1; D not certain. CDR3 sequence: CACDTVRAYKERDKLIF. DNA for the CDR3: TGTGCCTGTGACACCGTAAGGGCCTATAAGGAGCGGGATAAACTCATCTTT.